This record looks at one TCR beta chain sequence and its context. What it recognizes is unknown. Germline and junction disagree at one end, which may indicate a read error. CDR1 SGHVS and CDR2 FQNEAQ come from the germline V gene. The CDR3 covers 17 residues. With listed TCR primers and previously described methods, bulk TCR libraries were prepared. In TCRdb, the PCR reads were re-called with MiXCR into one record per CDR3 protein. The data hold more than 450,000 distinct CDR3 sequences, with roughly 23% observed a single time. The entry originates in a study of molecular identifiers for immune sequencing clone quantification. Study-wide results and caveats: Over 99% of effector molecules, but under 1% in naive cells, were held by clones with more than 20 RNA copies.

As CD8+CD4-CCR7+CD45RA+ cells, naive CD8 T cells were sorted. Material for sequencing was naive CD8+ T cells from blood, with Jurkat cell RNA spiked in. The subset: FACS-sorted CD8+CD4-CCR7+CD45RA+ naive T cells. The source of this sequence is a human donor in good health. Some libraries in this study had Jurkat cell RNA spiked in. The chain couples TRBV7-8 to TRBJ2-1; maybe TRBD2 (6 bases). CDR3 sequence: CVSSLAVGGLSYNEQFF. CDR3 coding DNA: TGTGTCAGCAGCTTAGCTGTCGGGGGACTCTCCTACAATGAGCAGTTCTTC.